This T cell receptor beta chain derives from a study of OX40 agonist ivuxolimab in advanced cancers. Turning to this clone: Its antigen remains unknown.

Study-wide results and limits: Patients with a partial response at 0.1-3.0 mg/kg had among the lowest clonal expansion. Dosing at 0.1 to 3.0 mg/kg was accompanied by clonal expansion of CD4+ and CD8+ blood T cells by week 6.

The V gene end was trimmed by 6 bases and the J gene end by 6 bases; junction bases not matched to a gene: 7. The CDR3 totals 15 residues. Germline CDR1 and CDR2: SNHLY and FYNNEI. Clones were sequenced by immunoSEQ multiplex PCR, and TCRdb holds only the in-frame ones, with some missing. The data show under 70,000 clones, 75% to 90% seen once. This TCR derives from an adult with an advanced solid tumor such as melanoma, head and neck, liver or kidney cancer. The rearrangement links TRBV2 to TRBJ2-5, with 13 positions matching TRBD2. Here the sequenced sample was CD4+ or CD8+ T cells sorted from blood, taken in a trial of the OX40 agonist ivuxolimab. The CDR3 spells CASSTGLAGAQTQYF. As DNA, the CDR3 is TGTGCCAGCAGCACCGGACTAGCGGGAGCACAGACCCAGTACTTC.